This TCR beta chain is from a study of blood T cell repertoires in COVID-19. At the level of the study: Sites across the United States, Italy and Spain contributed samples from acute and convalescent COVID-19. PBMCs, B-cell-depleted T cells, or T cells provided the cDNA or gDNA that made up the material.

In the source study's methods: Estimated nucleated cell counts came from reference gene primer amplification. Clones were sequenced by immunoSEQ multiplex PCR, and TCRdb holds only the in-frame ones, with some missing. V, J and clone size reflect that table, while D and trimming were determined from the DNA. The sample holds a few hundred thousand clones, roughly 80% seen once. With 6 bases removed from V and 3 bases from J, the gap between germline ends came to 15 bases. From germline, CDR1 is SGHNT and CDR2 YYREEE (reference sequence). This CDR3 region has 14 residues. This clone was observed a handful of times.

The sample was peripheral blood. The chain uses TRBV5-4 and TRBJ1-2; weak D call: TRBD1 (6 bases). The origin of this receptor is a young woman with acute or convalescent COVID-19. The CDR3 reads CASTWGGPDYGYTF. CDR3 sequence (DNA): TGTGCCAGCACCTGGGGGGGGCCCGACTATGGCTACACCTTC.